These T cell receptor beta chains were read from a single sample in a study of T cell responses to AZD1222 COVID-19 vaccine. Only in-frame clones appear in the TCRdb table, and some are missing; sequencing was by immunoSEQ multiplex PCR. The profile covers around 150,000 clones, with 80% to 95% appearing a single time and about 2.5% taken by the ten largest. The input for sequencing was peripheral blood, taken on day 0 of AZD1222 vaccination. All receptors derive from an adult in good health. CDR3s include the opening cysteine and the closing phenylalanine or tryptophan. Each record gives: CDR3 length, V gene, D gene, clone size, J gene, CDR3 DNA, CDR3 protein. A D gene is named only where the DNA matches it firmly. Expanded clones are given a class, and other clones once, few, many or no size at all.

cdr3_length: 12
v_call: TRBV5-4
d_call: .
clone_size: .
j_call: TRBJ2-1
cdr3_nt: TGTGCCAGCAGCCTAGGACGTAATGAGCAGTTCTTC
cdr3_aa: CASSLGRNEQFF

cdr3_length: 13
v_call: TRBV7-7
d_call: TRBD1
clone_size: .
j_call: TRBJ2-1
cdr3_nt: TGTGCCAGCAGCGTTGACAGGGGAAGTGAGCAGTTCTTC
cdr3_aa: CASSVDRGSEQFF

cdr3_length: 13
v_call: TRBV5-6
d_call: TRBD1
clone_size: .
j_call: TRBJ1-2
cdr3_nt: TGTGCCAGCAGCCCCCTGACAGGGGACGGCTACACCTTC
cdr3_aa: CASSPLTGDGYTF

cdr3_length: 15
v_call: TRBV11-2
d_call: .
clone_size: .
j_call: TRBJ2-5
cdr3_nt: TGTGCCAGCAGCTTAGGTCTTAGTACGGGAGAGACCCAGTACTTC
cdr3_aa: CASSLGLSTGETQYF

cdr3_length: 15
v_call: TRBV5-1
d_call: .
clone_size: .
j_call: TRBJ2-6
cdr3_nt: TGCGCCAGCAGCATAACAGGGTCTGGGGCCAACGTCCTGACTTTC
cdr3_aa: CASSITGSGANVLTF

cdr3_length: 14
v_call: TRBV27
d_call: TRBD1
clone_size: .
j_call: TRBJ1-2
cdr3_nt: TGTGCCACTTCGACAGGGAAGGGTAGCTATGGCTACACCTTC
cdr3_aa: CATSTGKGSYGYTF

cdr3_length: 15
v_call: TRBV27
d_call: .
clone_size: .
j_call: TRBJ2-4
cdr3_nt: TGTGCCAGCAGTACTGGTCAGCTAGCCAAAAACATTCAGTACTTC
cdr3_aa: CASSTGQLAKNIQYF

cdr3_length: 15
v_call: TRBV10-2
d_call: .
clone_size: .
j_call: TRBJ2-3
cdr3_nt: TGCGCCAGCAACCCGAGTCGACTTCGGGCTGATACGCAGTATTTT
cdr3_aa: CASNPSRLRADTQYF

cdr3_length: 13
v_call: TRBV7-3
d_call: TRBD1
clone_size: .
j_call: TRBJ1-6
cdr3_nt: TGTGCCAGCAGCACCCAGGGGGATTCACCCCTCCACTTT
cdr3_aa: CASSTQGDSPLHF

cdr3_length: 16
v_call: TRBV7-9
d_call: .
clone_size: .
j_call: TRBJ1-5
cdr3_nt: TGTGCCAGCAGCTTAGGGTATGGCAGGGGTAATCAGCCCCAGCATTTT
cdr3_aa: CASSLGYGRGNQPQHF

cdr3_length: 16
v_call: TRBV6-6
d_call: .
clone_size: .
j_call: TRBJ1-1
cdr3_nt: TGTGCCAGCAGTTCGGCCACGATGGGCGGGAACACTGAAGCTTTCTTT
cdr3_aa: CASSSATMGGNTEAFF

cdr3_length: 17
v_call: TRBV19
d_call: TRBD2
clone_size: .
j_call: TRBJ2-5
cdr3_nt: TGTGCCAGTAGTATCCTAGGGACTAGCGGGAGCGAAGAGACCCAGTACTTC
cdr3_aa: CASSILGTSGSEETQYF

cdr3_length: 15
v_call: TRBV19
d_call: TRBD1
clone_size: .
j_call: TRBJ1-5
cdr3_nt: TGTGCCACAGACCACGGGACAGGGTTAACTCAGCCCCAGCATTTT
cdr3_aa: CATDHGTGLTQPQHF

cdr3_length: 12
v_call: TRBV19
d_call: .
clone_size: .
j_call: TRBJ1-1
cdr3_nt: TGTGCCAGTTCACTCTGGGACACTGAAGCTTTCTTT
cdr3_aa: CASSLWDTEAFF

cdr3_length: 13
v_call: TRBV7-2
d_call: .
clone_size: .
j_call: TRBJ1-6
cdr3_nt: TGTGCCAGCAGGGGGGAGGGAAATTCACCCCTCCACTTT
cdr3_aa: CASRGEGNSPLHF

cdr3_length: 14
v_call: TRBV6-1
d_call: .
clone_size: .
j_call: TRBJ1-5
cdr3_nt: TGTGCCAGCAGTGAAGCCGGTCTAAATCAGCCCCAGCATTTT
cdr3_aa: CASSEAGLNQPQHF

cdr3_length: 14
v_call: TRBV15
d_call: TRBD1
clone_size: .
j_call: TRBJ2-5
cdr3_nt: TGTGCCACCAGCACCCGGGACAGCCGGGAGACCCAGTACTTC
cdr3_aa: CATSTRDSRETQYF

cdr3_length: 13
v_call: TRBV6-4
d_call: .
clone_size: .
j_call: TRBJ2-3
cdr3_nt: TGTGCCAGCAGTGAACACTCGGCTGATACGCAGTATTTT
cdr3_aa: CASSEHSADTQYF

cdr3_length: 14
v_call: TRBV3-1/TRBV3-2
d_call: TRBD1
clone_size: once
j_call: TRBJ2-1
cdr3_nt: TGTGCCAGCAGCCCAGGGGGACGCTTCAATGAGCAGTTCTTC
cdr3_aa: CASSPGGRFNEQFF

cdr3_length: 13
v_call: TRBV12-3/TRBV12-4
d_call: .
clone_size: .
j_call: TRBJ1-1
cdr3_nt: TGTGCCAGCAGCTTAGACAAGAACACTGAAGCTTTCTTT
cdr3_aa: CASSLDKNTEAFF

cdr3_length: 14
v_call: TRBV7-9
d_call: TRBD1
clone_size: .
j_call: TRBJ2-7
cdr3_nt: TGTGCCAGCAGCCATGGGACAGGGGGCTACAAGCAGTACTTC
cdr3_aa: CASSHGTGGYKQYF

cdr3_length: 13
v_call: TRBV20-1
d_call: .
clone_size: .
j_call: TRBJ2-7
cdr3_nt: TGCAGTGCTAGTTTAGGGGGAACCTACGAGCAGTACTTC
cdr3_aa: CSASLGGTYEQYF

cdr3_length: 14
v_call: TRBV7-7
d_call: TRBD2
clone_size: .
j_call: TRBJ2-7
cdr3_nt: TGTGCCAGCAGCGGCGGGGGGCGCTTCGACGAGCAGTACTTC
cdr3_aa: CASSGGGRFDEQYF

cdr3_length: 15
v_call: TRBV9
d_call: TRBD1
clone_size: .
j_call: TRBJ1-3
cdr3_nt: TGTGCCAGCAGCGTAGCAACAGGGGCTGGAAACACCATATATTTT
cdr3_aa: CASSVATGAGNTIYF

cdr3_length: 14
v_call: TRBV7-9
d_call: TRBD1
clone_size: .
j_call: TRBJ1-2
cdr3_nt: TGTGCCAGCAGCTTCGAGGGACAGGGGAGCGGCTACACCTTC
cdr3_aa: CASSFEGQGSGYTF

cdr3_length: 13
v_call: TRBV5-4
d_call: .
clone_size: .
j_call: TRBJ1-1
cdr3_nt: TGTGCCAGCAGCTTGGGGGGCACCACTGAAGCTTTCTTT
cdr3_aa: CASSLGGTTEAFF

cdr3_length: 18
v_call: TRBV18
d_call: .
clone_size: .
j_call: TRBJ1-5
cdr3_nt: TGTGCCAGCTCACCACCGGGGGGCGTCCAGGGCGGCAATCAGCCCCAGCATTTT
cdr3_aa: CASSPPGGVQGGNQPQHF

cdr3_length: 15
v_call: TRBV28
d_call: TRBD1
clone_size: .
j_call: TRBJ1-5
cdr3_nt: TGTGCCAGCAATGAACAGGGGTCTGGCAATCAGCCCCAGCATTTT
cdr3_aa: CASNEQGSGNQPQHF

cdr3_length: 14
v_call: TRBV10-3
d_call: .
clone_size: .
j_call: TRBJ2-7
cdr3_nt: TGTGCCATCACTGACCGGGACAACTCCTACGAGCAGTACTTC
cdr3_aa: CAITDRDNSYEQYF

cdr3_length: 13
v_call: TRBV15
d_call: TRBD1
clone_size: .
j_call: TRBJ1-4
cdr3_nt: TGTGCCACTCACAGGGGTCCTAATGAAAAACTGTTTTTT
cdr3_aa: CATHRGPNEKLFF

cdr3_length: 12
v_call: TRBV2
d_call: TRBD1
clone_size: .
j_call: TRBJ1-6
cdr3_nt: TGTGCCAGCTCGGGACAGCCTTCACCCCTCCACTTT
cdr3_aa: CASSGQPSPLHF

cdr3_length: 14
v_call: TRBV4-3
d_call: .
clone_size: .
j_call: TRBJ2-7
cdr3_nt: TGCGCCAGCAGCCAGACCGTGGGAGGCCACGAGCAGTACTTC
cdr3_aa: CASSQTVGGHEQYF

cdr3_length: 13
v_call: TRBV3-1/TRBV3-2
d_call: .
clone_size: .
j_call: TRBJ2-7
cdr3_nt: TGTGCCAGCAGCCAAGGAGCCCTGAGCGAGCAGTACTTC
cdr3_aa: CASSQGALSEQYF

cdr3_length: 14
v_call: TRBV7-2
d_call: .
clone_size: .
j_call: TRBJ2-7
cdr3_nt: TGTGCCAGCAGCCCGGACCTTGCAGCGCGTGAGCAGTACTTC
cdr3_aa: CASSPDLAAREQYF

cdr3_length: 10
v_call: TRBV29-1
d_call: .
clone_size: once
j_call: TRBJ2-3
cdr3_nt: TGCAGCGCTTCCACAGATACGCAGTATTTT
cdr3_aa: CSASTDTQYF

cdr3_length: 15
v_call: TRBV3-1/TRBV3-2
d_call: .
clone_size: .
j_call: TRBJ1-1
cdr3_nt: TGTGCCAGCAGCCAAAGGGCTCCCCGGAACACTGAAGCTTTCTTT
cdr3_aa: CASSQRAPRNTEAFF

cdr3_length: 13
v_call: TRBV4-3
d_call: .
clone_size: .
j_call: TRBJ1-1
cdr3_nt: TGCGCCAGCGGAACTGGTATGAACACTGAAGCTTTCTTT
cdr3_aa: CASGTGMNTEAFF